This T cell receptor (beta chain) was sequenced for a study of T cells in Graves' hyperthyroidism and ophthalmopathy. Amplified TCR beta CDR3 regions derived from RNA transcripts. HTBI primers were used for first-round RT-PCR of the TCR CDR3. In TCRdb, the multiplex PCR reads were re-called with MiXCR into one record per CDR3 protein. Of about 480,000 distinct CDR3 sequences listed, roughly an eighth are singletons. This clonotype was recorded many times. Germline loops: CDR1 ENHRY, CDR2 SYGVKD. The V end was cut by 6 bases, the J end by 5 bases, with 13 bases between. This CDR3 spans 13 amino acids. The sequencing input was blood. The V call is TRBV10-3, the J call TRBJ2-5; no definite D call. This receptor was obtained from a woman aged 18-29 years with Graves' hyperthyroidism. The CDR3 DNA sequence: TGTGCCATCAGCCATACGGTGGGGGAGACCCAGTACTTC. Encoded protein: CAISHTVGETQYF.